This entry concerns a single T cell receptor (beta chain). The sample comes from a study of technical replicates of blood from a few donors. The V end was cut by 1 base, the J end by 4 bases, with 8 bases between. CDR3 length: 14 amino acids. CDR1 and CDR2 (germline): LGHNA, YNFKEQ. The protocol was immunoSEQ multiplex PCR, while the TCRdb copy is restricted to in-frame clones and leaves out a portion. The repertoire holds over 50,000 clones, around 87% seen once, with 5.2% in the top ten. This sequence joins TRBV4-2 and TRBJ1-3, with no clear D. The TCR sequence derives from a human donor in good health. Some clones in this sample may be carry-over from other donors' samples. The sequenced sample was PBMCs. The DNA of the CDR3 is TGTGCCAGCAGCCAAGGAGGTACGGGAAACACCATATATTTT. Translating it yields CASSQGGTGNTIYF.